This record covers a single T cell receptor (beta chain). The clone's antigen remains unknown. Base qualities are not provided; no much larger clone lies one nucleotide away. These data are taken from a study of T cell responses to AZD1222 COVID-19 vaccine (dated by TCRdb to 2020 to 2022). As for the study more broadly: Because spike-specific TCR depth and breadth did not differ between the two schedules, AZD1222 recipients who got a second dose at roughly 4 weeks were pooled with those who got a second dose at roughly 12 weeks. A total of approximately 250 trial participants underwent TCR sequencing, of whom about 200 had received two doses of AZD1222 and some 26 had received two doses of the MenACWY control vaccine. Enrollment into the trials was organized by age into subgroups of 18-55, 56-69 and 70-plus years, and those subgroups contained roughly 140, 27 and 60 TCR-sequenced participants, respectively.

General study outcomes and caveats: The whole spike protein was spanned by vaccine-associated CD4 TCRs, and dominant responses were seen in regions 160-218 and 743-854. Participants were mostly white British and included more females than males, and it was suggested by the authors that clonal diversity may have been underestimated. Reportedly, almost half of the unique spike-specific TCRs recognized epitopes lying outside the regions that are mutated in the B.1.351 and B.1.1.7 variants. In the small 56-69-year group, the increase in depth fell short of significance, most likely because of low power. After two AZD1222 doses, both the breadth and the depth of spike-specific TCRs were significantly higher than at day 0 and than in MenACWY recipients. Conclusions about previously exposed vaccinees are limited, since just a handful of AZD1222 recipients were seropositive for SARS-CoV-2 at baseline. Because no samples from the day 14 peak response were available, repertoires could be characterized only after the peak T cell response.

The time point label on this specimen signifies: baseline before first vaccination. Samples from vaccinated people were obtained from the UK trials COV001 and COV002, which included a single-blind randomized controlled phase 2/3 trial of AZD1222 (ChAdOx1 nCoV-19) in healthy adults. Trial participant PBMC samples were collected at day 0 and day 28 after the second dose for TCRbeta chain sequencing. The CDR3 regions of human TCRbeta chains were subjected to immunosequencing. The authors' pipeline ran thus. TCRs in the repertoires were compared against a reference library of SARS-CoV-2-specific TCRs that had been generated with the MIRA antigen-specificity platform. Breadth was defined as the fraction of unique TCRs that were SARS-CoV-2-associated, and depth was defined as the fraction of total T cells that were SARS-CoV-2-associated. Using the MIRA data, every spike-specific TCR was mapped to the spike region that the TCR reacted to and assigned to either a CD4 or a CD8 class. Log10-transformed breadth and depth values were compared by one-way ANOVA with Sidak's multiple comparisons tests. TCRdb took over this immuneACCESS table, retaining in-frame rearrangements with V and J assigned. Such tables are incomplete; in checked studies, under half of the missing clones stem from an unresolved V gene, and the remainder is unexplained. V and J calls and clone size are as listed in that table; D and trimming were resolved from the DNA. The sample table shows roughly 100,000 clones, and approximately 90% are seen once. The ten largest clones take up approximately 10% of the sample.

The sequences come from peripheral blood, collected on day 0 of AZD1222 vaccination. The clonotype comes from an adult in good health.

The nucleotide sequence reads as follows: TGTGCCAGCAGGGGGGAGCAAGAGACCCAGTACTTC. It encodes CASRGEQETQYF. This chain joins TRBV14 to TRBJ2-5; the D call is possibly TRBD1 or TRBD2, each sharing 5 bases. CDR1 SGHDN and CDR2 FVKESK were looked up in the germline V gene. V is reduced by 6 bases and J by 2 bases, leaving a spacing of 7 bases between them. Including cysteine and phenylalanine, the CDR3 has 12 amino acids. Just the 36-base CDR3 DNA is kept, in frame starting at base 1.